This T cell receptor beta chain originates from a study of T cells after yellow fever vaccination. Study summary: Those fractions that held only low numbers of cells were prepared using the SMART-Seq v4 Ultra Low Input RNA kit.

This clonotype has a count of ten or more. Antigen: not known. Whole-study results and caveats: From the bulk population, abundant clonotypes could contaminate and appear within FACS-sorted repertoires. Detected again after the booster were most primary-vaccination clones, at roughly 95% CD4 and about 90% CD8.

TCRdb used MiXCR to reprocess the 5' RACE reads, holding one entry per CDR3 protein. The sample includes fewer than 150,000 distinct CDR3 sequences, about 7.2% of them seen just once. CDR1 and CDR2 (germline): MNHNY, SVGAGI (reference sequence). This CDR3 is 11 amino acids long. The V and J ends lost 6 bases and 7 bases respectively, with 10 bases between them. This TCR derives from a man between 18 and 29 years old who received the YFV17D yellow fever vaccine. The sample here was CD4+ T cells sorted from PBMCs, taken more than 40 days after the first yellow fever vaccination. The V call is TRBV6-6, the J call TRBJ2-7; D gene uncertain. DNA of the CDR3: TGTGCCAGCAGCTACCCGGCAGAGCAGTACTTC. It encodes CASSYPAEQYF.